Given below is one T cell receptor beta chain in context. Sequencing used immunoSEQ multiplex PCR; TCRdb keeps in-frame clones, though not all of them. The repertoire holds over 100,000 clones, 92% seen once, with around 3.3% in the top ten. The CDR3 runs to 14 residues. Trimming took 8 bases from V and 2 from J, leaving 15 bases between them. Germline V CDR1 and CDR2: ENHRY, SYGVKD. This sample was taken from a study of CD4+ T cells in melanoma. Sequenced input: peripheral blood. The receptor comes from a human donor with melanoma. This chain links TRBV10-3 with TRBJ1-1, with D maybe TRBD1 (6 bases). The CDR3 region is CAIQARGGNTEAFF. The CDR3 DNA sequence: TGTGCCATCCAAGCCAGGGGAGGAAACACTGAAGCTTTCTTT.